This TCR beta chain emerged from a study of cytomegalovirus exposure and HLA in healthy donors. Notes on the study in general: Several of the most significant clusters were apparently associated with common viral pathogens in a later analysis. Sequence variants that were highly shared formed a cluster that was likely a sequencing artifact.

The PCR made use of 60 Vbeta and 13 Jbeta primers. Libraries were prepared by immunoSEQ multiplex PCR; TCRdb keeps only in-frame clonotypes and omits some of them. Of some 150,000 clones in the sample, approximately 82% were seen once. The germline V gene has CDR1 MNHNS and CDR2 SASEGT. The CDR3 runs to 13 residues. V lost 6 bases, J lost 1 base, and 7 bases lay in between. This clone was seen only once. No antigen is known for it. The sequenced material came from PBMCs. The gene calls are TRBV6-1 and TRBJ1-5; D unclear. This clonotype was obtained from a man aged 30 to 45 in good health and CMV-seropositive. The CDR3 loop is CASRGSSNQPQHF. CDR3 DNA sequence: TGTGCCAGCAGGGGCTCGAGCAATCAGCCCCAGCATTTT.